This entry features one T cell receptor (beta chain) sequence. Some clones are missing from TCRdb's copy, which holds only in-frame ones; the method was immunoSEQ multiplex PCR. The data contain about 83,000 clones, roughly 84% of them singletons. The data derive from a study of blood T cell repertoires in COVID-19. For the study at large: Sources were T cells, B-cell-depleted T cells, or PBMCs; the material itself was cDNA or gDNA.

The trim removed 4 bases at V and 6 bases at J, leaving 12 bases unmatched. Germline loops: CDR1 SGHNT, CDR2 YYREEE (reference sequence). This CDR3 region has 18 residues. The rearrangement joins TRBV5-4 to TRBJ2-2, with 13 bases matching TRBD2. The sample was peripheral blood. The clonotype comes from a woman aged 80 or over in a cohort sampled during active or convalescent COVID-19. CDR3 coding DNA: TGTGCCAGCAGCCCACCAAGGACTAGCGGGAGAAATGCCGGGGAGCTGTTTTTT. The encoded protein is CASSPPRTSGRNAGELFF.